The clone carrying this TCR beta chain was seen a single time. What it binds is not known. The CDR3 has 17 amino acids. The germline gives CDR1 MDHEN, CDR2 SYDVKM. J gave up 2 bases and V 3 bases, and 7 bases lay outside the gene matches. This entry comes from a study of CD8 T cells in ankylosing spondylitis. General observations from the study: Reportedly, significant enrichment of disease-linked clones occurred in matched ankylosing spondylitis synovial fluid. A TCR beta motif made of under 10 highly homologous variants seemed typical of ankylosing spondylitis blood. Disease-linked clones had a CD8+ phenotype and relatively low frequency in peripheral blood.

TCRdb re-called the 5' RACE reads through MiXCR, storing one row per CDR3 protein. Among about 160,000 distinct CDR3 sequences listed, 40% to 50% were seen once. This rearrangement joins TRBV28 to TRBJ2-6; 7 nucleotides align to TRBD1. Sequencing input: synovial fluid, either unsorted or a sorted T cell fraction (not recorded which). This sequence originates from a male donor with ankylosing spondylitis. Here the CDR3 DNA reads TGTGCCAGCAGTTTTGACAGGGAAAGGGCTGGGGCCAACGTCCTGACTTTC. Its protein is CASSFDRERAGANVLTF. The full variable domain, rest sourced from reference TRBV28 and TRBJ2-6, is DVKVTQSSRYLVKRTGEKVFLECVQDMDHENMFWYRQDPGLGLRLIYFSYDVKMKEKGDIPEGYSVSREKKERFSLILESASTNQTSMYLCASSFDRERAGANVLTFGAGSRLTVL.